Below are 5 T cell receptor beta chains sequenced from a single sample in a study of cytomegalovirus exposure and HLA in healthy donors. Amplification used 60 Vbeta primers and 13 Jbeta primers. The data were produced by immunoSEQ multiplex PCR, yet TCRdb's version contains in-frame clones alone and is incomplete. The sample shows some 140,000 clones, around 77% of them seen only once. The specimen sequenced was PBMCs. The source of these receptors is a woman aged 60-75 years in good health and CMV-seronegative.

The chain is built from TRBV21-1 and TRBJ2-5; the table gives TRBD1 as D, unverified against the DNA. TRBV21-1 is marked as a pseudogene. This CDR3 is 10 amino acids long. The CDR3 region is CASSFQTQYF. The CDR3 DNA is TGTGCCAGCAGCTTCCAAACCCAGTACTTC.

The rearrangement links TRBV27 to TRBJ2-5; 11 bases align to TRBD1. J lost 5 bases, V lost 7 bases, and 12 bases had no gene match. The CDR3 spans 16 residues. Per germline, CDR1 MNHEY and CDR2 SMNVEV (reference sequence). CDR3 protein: CASTKVGTGGTETQYF. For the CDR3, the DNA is TGTGCCAGCACTAAGGTTGGGACAGGGGGGACGGAGACCCAGTACTTC.

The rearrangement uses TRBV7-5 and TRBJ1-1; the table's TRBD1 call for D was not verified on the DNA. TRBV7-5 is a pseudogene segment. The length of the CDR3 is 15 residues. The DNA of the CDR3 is TGTGCCAGAAGCTTAGACAGGGGCGGAGACACTGAAGCTTTCTTT. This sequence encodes CARSLDRGGDTEAFF.

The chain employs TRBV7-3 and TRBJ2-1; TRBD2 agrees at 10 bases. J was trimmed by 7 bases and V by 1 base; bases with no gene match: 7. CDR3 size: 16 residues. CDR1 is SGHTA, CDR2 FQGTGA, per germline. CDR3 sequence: CASSLNSGRAVNEQFF. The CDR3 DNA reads TGTGCCAGCAGCTTAAACAGCGGGAGGGCCGTGAATGAGCAGTTCTTC. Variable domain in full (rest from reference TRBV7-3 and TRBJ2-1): GAGVSQTPSNKVTEKGKYVELRCDPISGHTALYWYRQSLGQGPEFLIYFQGTGAADDSGLPNDRFFAVRPEGSVSTLKIQRTERGDSAVYLCASSLNSGRAVNEQFFGPGTRLTVL.

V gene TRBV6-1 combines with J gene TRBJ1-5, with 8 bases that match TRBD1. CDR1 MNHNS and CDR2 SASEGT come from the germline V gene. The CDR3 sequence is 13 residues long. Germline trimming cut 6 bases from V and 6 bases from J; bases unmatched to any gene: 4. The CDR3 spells CASRPGGVQPQHF. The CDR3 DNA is TGTGCCAGCAGACCAGGGGGCGTTCAGCCCCAGCATTTT.